This TCR beta chain comes out of a study of T-cell reconstitution after alpha-beta-depleted transplantation in children. Regarding the study as a whole: Recipient T cells and thymic progenitors that survived gave rise to the high TCRbeta diversity observed at day 60 in some patients. T cells produced anew were the main source of T-cell counts and diversity one year after transplant.

Germline lookup yields CDR1 MDHEN and CDR2 SYDVKM. This CDR3 region has 15 residues. Trimming took off 2 bases at V and 2 bases at J, with 13 bases between the two ends. As to this clonotype: The antigen is undetermined.

Library preparation (for TCRbeta) was performed with unique molecular identifiers. TCRdb re-called the PCR reads through MiXCR, storing one row per CDR3 protein. The sample has around 180,000 distinct CDR3 sequences, 11% seen once. The specimen was PBMCs, collected before TCRalphabeta/CD19-depleted stem cell transplant. This clonotype originated in a boy between 2 and 10 years old with acute myeloid leukemia, due to receive a stem cell transplant. The chain combines TRBV28 with TRBJ2-7; no reliable D call. The chain's CDR3 is CASSLIKEWAYEQYF. CDR3 DNA sequence: TGTGCCAGCAGTTTAATTAAGGAGTGGGCCTACGAGCAGTACTTC. Supplemented by reference TRBV28 and TRBJ2-7, the full variable domain reads DVKVTQSSRYLVKRTGEKVFLECVQDMDHENMFWYRQDPGLGLRLIYFSYDVKMKEKGDIPEGYSVSREKKERFSLILESASTNQTSMYLCASSLIKEWAYEQYFGPGTRLTVT.